This is a list of T cell receptor beta chains from one sample in a study of cytomegalovirus exposure and HLA in healthy donors. The repertoire was sequenced with immunoSEQ multiplex PCR; TCRdb's copy has only in-frame clones and lacks some. The repertoire holds 35,000 to 55,000 clones, with less than 75% as singletons. Source material: PBMCs. These receptors were taken from a man in his fifties or sixties in good health and CMV-seropositive. CDR3s include the opening cysteine and the closing phenylalanine or tryptophan. Fields, in order: CDR3 DNA, CDR3 protein, D gene, V gene, J gene, clone size. A D gene is named only where the DNA matches it firmly. Size is stated for part of the rows, as once, few or many counts, or as a class when the clone is expanded.

DNA: TGTGCCAGCAGTTCCTGGGCGGGCGACGAGCAGTACTTC
CDR3: CASSSWAGDEQYF
D: NA
V: TRBV27
J: TRBJ2-7
size: once

DNA: TGTGCCTGGAGTGTGCGTGAAAAACTGTTTTTT
CDR3: CAWSVREKLFF
D: NA
V: TRBV30
J: TRBJ1-4
size: once

DNA: TGTGCCAGTAGTACCGGACACTTTAACTATGGCTACACCTTC
CDR3: CASSTGHFNYGYTF
D: NA
V: TRBV19
J: TRBJ1-2
size: NA

DNA: TGTGCCAGCAGTACGGACAGGGGTGACACTGAAGCTTTCTTT
CDR3: CASSTDRGDTEAFF
D: TRBD1
V: TRBV28
J: TRBJ1-1
size: NA

DNA: TGTGCCAGCAGCTCTTTACTCACAGATACGCAGTATTTT
CDR3: CASSSLLTDTQYF
D: NA
V: TRBV7-9
J: TRBJ2-3
size: few

DNA: TGTGCCAGCAGCTGGGATCCTAGCGGAACCTACGAGCAGTACTTC
CDR3: CASSWDPSGTYEQYF
D: TRBD2
V: TRBV5-6
J: TRBJ2-7
size: once

DNA: TGTGCCAGCAGCCAAGTGGGGACTCGCGAGCAGTACTTC
CDR3: CASSQVGTREQYF
D: NA
V: TRBV14
J: TRBJ2-7
size: once

DNA: TGTGCCAGCAGTTTTGGTAGCGGGCGGTACAATGAGCAGTTCTTC
CDR3: CASSFGSGRYNEQFF
D: TRBD2
V: TRBV6-5
J: TRBJ2-1
size: NA

DNA: TGCGCCAGCAGCTTGCTGGGCGGGTTGAACACTGAAGCTTTCTTT
CDR3: CASSLLGGLNTEAFF
D: NA
V: TRBV5-1
J: TRBJ1-1
size: once

DNA: TGTGCCAGCAGCTTAGGATCACCAGGGGTCTACGAGCAGTACTTC
CDR3: CASSLGSPGVYEQYF
D: NA
V: TRBV7-6
J: TRBJ2-7
size: NA

DNA: TGTGCCAGCAGCTTAGAAGGGACAGTCTACGAGCAGTACTTC
CDR3: CASSLEGTVYEQYF
D: TRBD1
V: TRBV7-2
J: TRBJ2-7
size: NA

DNA: TGTGCCAGTAGTACGGCACGGGGAGATGGCTACACCTTC
CDR3: CASSTARGDGYTF
D: NA
V: TRBV19
J: TRBJ1-2
size: NA

DNA: TGCGCCAGCAGCTCCGGACAGGGTGAAGAGACCCAGTACTTC
CDR3: CASSSGQGEETQYF
D: TRBD1
V: TRBV5-1
J: TRBJ2-5
size: once

DNA: TGTGCCAGCAGTTTTGGTGTAACAAACACTGAAGCTTTCTTT
CDR3: CASSFGVTNTEAFF
D: NA
V: TRBV28
J: TRBJ1-1
size: few

DNA: TGTGCCAGCCGGGGAGGGGACACCCTGAATGAAAAACTGTTTTTT
CDR3: CASRGGDTLNEKLFF
D: NA
V: TRBV28
J: TRBJ1-4
size: NA